A selection of T cell receptor beta chains follows, all from one sample in a study of shared clonotypes between healthy human individuals. Profiling relied on immunoSEQ multiplex PCR, and the TCRdb table lists in-frame clones only, not all of them. This sample has over 95,000 clones, with around 68% found just once. The source material was memory CD8+ T cells sorted from blood. The receptors shown here come from a woman between 25 and 40 years old in good health. CDR3s include the opening cysteine and the closing phenylalanine or tryptophan. The D gene is left open where the match is weak. The size entry is marked missing in some rows and otherwise reads once, few, many or a size class.

CDR3aa | CDR3nt | d_gene | j_gene | v_gene | abundance
CASSLESLSGFSYEQYF | TGCGCCAGCAGCTTGGAATCCCTCTCTGGTTTCTCCTACGAGCAGTACTTC | NA | TRBJ2-7 | TRBV5-1 | NA
CASSPSGTGDFNYGYTF | TGTGCCAGCAGCCCGAGTGGGACAGGGGACTTTAACTATGGCTACACCTTC | TRBD1 | TRBJ1-2 | TRBV9 | NA
CASPGERGRGDEQFF | TGTGCCAGCCCGGGTGAACGCGGGAGGGGAGATGAGCAGTTCTTC | TRBD2 | TRBJ2-1 | TRBV7-9 | NA
CASTASRKNTEAFF | TGTGCCAGCACCGCTTCGAGGAAGAACACTGAAGCTTTCTTT | NA | TRBJ1-1 | TRBV7-2 | NA
CASSLSGLHYEQYF | TGTGCCAGCAGTTTATCGGGACTTCACTACGAGCAGTACTTC | NA | TRBJ2-7 | TRBV27 | NA
CASSYRISDTEAFF | TGTGCCAGCAGTTACAGGATTTCGGACACTGAAGCTTTCTTT | NA | TRBJ1-1 | TRBV28 | NA
CASSHPAGGHTTRIAGELFF | TGCGCCAGCAGCCATCCCGCCGGAGGACACACTACGAGAATCGCTGGGGAGCTGTTTTTT | NA | TRBJ2-2 | TRBV4-1 | NA
CASSPANYEQYF | TGTGCCAGCAGCCCTGCCAACTACGAGCAGTACTTC | NA | TRBJ2-7 | TRBV14 | many
CASSSSPGTEAFF | TGTGCCAGTAGTAGTTCGCCGGGGACTGAAGCTTTCTTT | NA | TRBJ1-1 | TRBV19 | NA
CASTRGSGANVLTF | TGTGCCAGCACTCGGGGTTCTGGGGCCAACGTCCTGACTTTC | NA | TRBJ2-6 | TRBV25-1 | NA
CASTPGQTSGANVLTF | TGTGCCAGCACCCCGGGACAAACTTCTGGGGCCAACGTCCTGACTTTC | NA | TRBJ2-6 | TRBV28 | few
CSVEEMTGTSASSYNEQFF | TGCAGCGTTGAAGAGATGACCGGGACTAGCGCGAGCTCCTACAATGAGCAGTTCTTC | TRBD2 | TRBJ2-1 | TRBV29-1 | NA
CASSLDTYSNQPQHF | TGCGCCAGCAGCTTGGACACATATAGCAATCAGCCCCAGCATTTT | NA | TRBJ1-5 | TRBV5-1 | NA
CTSRVGRLCTSRTNVLTF | TGCACCAGCAGAGTAGGTCGTTTGTGCACAAGTCGGACCAACGTCCTGACTTTC | NA | TRBJ2-6 | TRBV1 | NA
CASRLAGGYNEQFF | TGCGCCAGCAGGTTAGCGGGAGGGTACAATGAGCAGTTCTTC | TRBD2 | TRBJ2-1 | TRBV5-1 | NA
CASLRGPRGYTEAFF | TGTGCCAGCCTCAGGGGGCCGCGGGGATACACTGAAGCTTTCTTT | TRBD1 | TRBJ1-1 | TRBV28 | NA
CASSHRAMSSYEQYF | TGCGCCAGCAGCCATCGGGCTATGAGCTCCTACGAGCAGTACTTC | NA | TRBJ2-7 | TRBV4-1 | NA
CASRGGYEQYF | TGCGCCAGCAGAGGGGGCTACGAGCAGTACTTC | NA | TRBJ2-7 | TRBV10-2 | NA
CASRLRDRGRSNQPQHF | TGTGCCAGTAGGCTCCGGGACAGGGGTCGAAGCAATCAGCCCCAGCATTTT | TRBD1 | TRBJ1-5 | TRBV19 | NA
CASSDPLAGEPTSYEQYF | TGTGCCAGCAGTGACCCTCTAGCGGGAGAACCTACCTCCTACGAGCAGTACTTC | TRBD2 | TRBJ2-7 | TRBV6-1 | few
CASSERCWGTVCYEQYF | TGTGCCAGCAGTGAACGGTGCTGGGGGACAGTATGCTACGAGCAGTACTTC | TRBD1 | TRBJ2-7 | TRBV6-1 | NA
CASKLIAGEASEQFF | TGTGCCAGTAAACTTATAGCGGGAGAGGCTAGTGAGCAGTTCTTC | TRBD2 | TRBJ2-1 | TRBV19 | NA
CASSQGRSGSAYEQYF | TGCGCCAGCAGCCAAGGGCGTAGCGGGAGTGCCTACGAGCAGTACTTC | TRBD2 | TRBJ2-7 | TRBV4-1 | few
CASSQGAEQLAVTYEQYF | TGTGCCAGCAGCCAGGGCGCCGAACAACTAGCGGTTACCTACGAGCAGTACTTC | TRBD2 | TRBJ2-7 | TRBV4-2 | NA
CASSLFPTDTQYF | TGTGCCAGCAGTTTATTCCCGACAGATACGCAGTATTTT | NA | TRBJ2-3 | TRBV28 | NA
CASSYRTGAKEQFF | TGTGCCAGCAGTTACCGGACAGGAGCTAAGGAGCAGTTCTTC | TRBD1 | TRBJ2-1 | TRBV6-5 | NA
CASSILRTSGSEQYF | TGTGCCAGTAGTATATTAAGGACTAGCGGGTCCGAGCAGTACTTC | TRBD2 | TRBJ2-7 | TRBV19 | NA
CASSLGTGGNQPQHF | TGCGCCAGCAGCCTAGGGACAGGGGGGAATCAGCCCCAGCATTTT | TRBD1 | TRBJ1-5 | TRBV4-1 | few
CATSKVSPRSTQYF | TGTGCCACCAGCAAAGTATCCCCCCGGTCTACGCAGTATTTT | NA | TRBJ2-3 | TRBV15 | NA
CASSLVSVEAFF | TGTGCCAGCAGCTTAGTATCCGTTGAAGCTTTCTTT | NA | TRBJ1-1 | TRBV7-9 | medium-sized
CASSTWTANTEAFF | TGTGCCAGCAGCACCTGGACAGCGAACACTGAAGCTTTCTTT | NA | TRBJ1-1 | TRBV7-9 | NA
CASSIYFSGAQETQYF | TGTGCCAGTAGTATTTATTTCTCAGGGGCCCAAGAGACCCAGTACTTC | NA | TRBJ2-5 | TRBV19 | NA
CASSQLEGLDWQGEQFF | TGCGCCAGCAGCCAACTTGAAGGACTAGACTGGCAAGGTGAGCAGTTCTTC | TRBD2 | TRBJ2-1 | TRBV4-1 | once
CASKRGSSYNSPLHF | TGTGCCAGCAAACGTGGGAGCTCCTATAATTCACCCCTCCACTTT | NA | TRBJ1-6 | TRBV28 | NA
CASSLRVTATAFF | TGTGCCAGCAGCTTAAGGGTAACAGCGACAGCTTTCTTT | NA | TRBJ1-1 | TRBV7-9 | NA
CASSYERDTEAFF | TGTGCCAGCAGTTACGAACGGGACACTGAAGCTTTCTTT | NA | TRBJ1-1 | TRBV2 | NA
CASSLNRRSGLADYEQYF | TGTGCCAGCAGTTTAAATCGTAGGTCGGGACTAGCGGACTACGAGCAGTACTTC | TRBD2 | TRBJ2-7 | TRBV27 | NA
CASSNLLLGTDTQYF | TGTGCCAGCAGCAACCTGCTTCTCGGCACAGATACGCAGTATTTT | NA | TRBJ2-3 | TRBV7-8 | once
CASSGRMGRAGETGNEQFF | TGTGCCAGCAGTGGACGGATGGGGAGAGCGGGAGAAACGGGGAATGAGCAGTTCTTC | TRBD2 | TRBJ2-1 | TRBV2 | few
CASRLEVAGGRELFF | TGTGCAAGTCGCTTAGAAGTAGCGGGAGGTCGGGAGCTGTTTTTT | NA | TRBJ2-2 | TRBV12-2 | few
CASGTSGSNEQYF | TGTGCCAGCGGGACTAGCGGGAGCAACGAGCAGTACTTC | TRBD2 | TRBJ2-7 | TRBV5-4 | NA
CTSSQDETGGPPYEQYF | TGCACCAGCAGCCAAGATGAGACGGGAGGGCCTCCCTACGAGCAGTACTTC | NA | TRBJ2-7 | TRBV1 | many
CASSYDSRTYEQYF | TGTGCCAGCAGTTACGACAGCCGCACCTACGAGCAGTACTTC | NA | TRBJ2-7 | TRBV6-6 | few
CASSKRSTFPGADTQYF | TGTGCCAGCAGCAAACGATCCACATTTCCAGGGGCAGATACGCAGTATTTT | NA | TRBJ2-3 | TRBV11-2 | NA
CASTEDPYQETQYF | TGTGCCAGCACCGAGGATCCCTACCAAGAGACCCAGTACTTC | NA | TRBJ2-5 | TRBV2 | many
CSVGDRGSYEQYF | TGCAGCGTTGGGGACAGGGGCTCCTACGAGCAGTACTTC | TRBD1 | TRBJ2-7 | TRBV29-1 | once
CASSYAGRKTYEQYF | TGTGCCAGCAGTTACGCTGGCAGGAAGACCTACGAGCAGTACTTC | NA | TRBJ2-7 | TRBV6-6 | once
CASSDGSTGNQPQHF | TGTGCCAGCAGTGACGGTTCCACGGGCAATCAGCCCCAGCATTTT | NA | TRBJ1-5 | TRBV6-4 | once
CASSQGSGERETQYF | TGCGCCAGCAGCCAAGGCTCAGGGGAGAGGGAGACCCAGTACTTC | NA | TRBJ2-5 | TRBV4-1 | NA
CASSLTGSDTQYF | TGCGCCAGCAGCTTAACAGGGTCAGATACGCAGTATTTT | NA | TRBJ2-3 | TRBV5-1 | NA
CAWQSNSGGREKLFF | TGTGCCTGGCAGTCAAACTCAGGGGGGCGCGAAAAACTGTTTTTT | TRBD1 | TRBJ1-4 | TRBV30 | NA
CASSVLGGAGDEQYF | TGTGCCAGCAGCGTACTAGGGGGCGCCGGAGACGAGCAGTACTTC | TRBD1 | TRBJ2-7 | TRBV11-2 | few
CASSPLTPSGSGDTQYF | TGTGCCAGCAGTCCCCTGACACCAAGCGGGAGTGGAGATACGCAGTATTTT | TRBD2 | TRBJ2-3 | TRBV7-8 | NA